The rows below give T cell receptor beta chains drawn from one sample of a study of beta chain features in type 1 diabetes. Clones were read by immunoSEQ multiplex PCR, and TCRdb kept only the in-frame ones, dropping some. The table lists 860,000 or so clones, about a sixth of them singletons. The sample was naive CD4+ T cells from blood. The receptor set was obtained from a woman under 30 in good health. Both conserved end residues are part of each CDR3. The order of the fields is D gene, CDR3 length, V gene, J gene, clone size, CDR3 protein, CDR3 DNA. The D gene is left open where the match is weak. Not all rows give a size; the values are once, few, many and, for expanded clones, a class.

d_call: -; cdr3_length: 13; v_call: TRBV18; j_call: TRBJ2-7; clone_size: -; cdr3_aa: CASSPTSSYEQYF; cdr3_nt: TGTGCCAGCTCACCAACGTCTTCCTACGAGCAGTACTTC
d_call: -; cdr3_length: 13; v_call: TRBV5-6; j_call: TRBJ1-2; clone_size: few; cdr3_aa: CASTPRESGGYTF; cdr3_nt: TGTGCCAGCACACCCCGGGAATCCGGTGGCTACACCTTC
d_call: -; cdr3_length: 13; v_call: TRBV5-1; j_call: TRBJ2-7; clone_size: few; cdr3_aa: CASSLGQRGEQYF; cdr3_nt: TGCGCCAGCAGCTTGGGTCAACGGGGCGAGCAGTACTTC
d_call: TRBD2; cdr3_length: 15; v_call: TRBV28; j_call: TRBJ2-7; clone_size: few; cdr3_aa: CASAEGSGMYYEQYF; cdr3_nt: TGTGCCAGCGCCGAGGGTAGCGGGATGTACTACGAGCAGTACTTC
d_call: -; cdr3_length: 15; v_call: TRBV7-9; j_call: TRBJ2-4; clone_size: few; cdr3_aa: CASSPSGGWGAIQYF; cdr3_nt: TGTGCCAGCAGCCCCAGTGGGGGGTGGGGTGCCATTCAGTACTTC
d_call: -; cdr3_length: 14; v_call: TRBV15; j_call: TRBJ2-7; clone_size: few; cdr3_aa: CATSREVLYYEQYF; cdr3_nt: TGTGCCACCAGCAGAGAGGTCCTTTACTACGAGCAGTACTTC
d_call: TRBD2; cdr3_length: 15; v_call: TRBV6-1; j_call: TRBJ2-1; clone_size: -; cdr3_aa: CASSEGLAVSNEQFF; cdr3_nt: TGTGCCAGCAGTGAAGGACTAGCCGTATCAAATGAGCAGTTCTTC
d_call: -; cdr3_length: 15; v_call: TRBV7-9; j_call: TRBJ1-1; clone_size: -; cdr3_aa: CASSPPGGLVTEAFF; cdr3_nt: TGTGCCAGCAGCCCACCGGGGGGGTTAGTCACTGAAGCTTTCTTT
d_call: -; cdr3_length: 12; v_call: TRBV2; j_call: TRBJ2-5; clone_size: few; cdr3_aa: CASSWGERTQYF; cdr3_nt: TGTGCCAGCTCATGGGGGGAGAGAACCCAGTACTTC
d_call: TRBD1; cdr3_length: 15; v_call: TRBV6-5; j_call: TRBJ1-1; clone_size: -; cdr3_aa: CASSYSRTGDTEAFF; cdr3_nt: TGTGCCAGCAGTTATTCCAGGACAGGGGACACTGAAGCTTTCTTT
d_call: -; cdr3_length: 14; v_call: TRBV27; j_call: TRBJ2-7; clone_size: few; cdr3_aa: CASSAQYISYEQYF; cdr3_nt: TGTGCCAGCAGCGCCCAGTACATTTCCTACGAGCAGTACTTC
d_call: -; cdr3_length: 17; v_call: TRBV4-2; j_call: TRBJ1-2; clone_size: -; cdr3_aa: CASSQGEGTGSNYGYTF; cdr3_nt: TGTGCCAGCAGTCAAGGAGAGGGCACAGGAAGTAACTATGGCTACACCTTC
d_call: TRBD2; cdr3_length: 16; v_call: TRBV5-4; j_call: TRBJ2-1; clone_size: -; cdr3_aa: CASSPRGGREANEQFF; cdr3_nt: TGTGCCAGCAGCCCCCGAGGTGGGCGGGAGGCCAATGAGCAGTTCTTC
d_call: -; cdr3_length: 16; v_call: TRBV4-2; j_call: TRBJ2-1; clone_size: -; cdr3_aa: CASSQERPSSYNEQFF; cdr3_nt: TGTGCCAGCAGCCAAGAAAGGCCGAGCTCCTACAATGAGCAGTTCTTC
d_call: -; cdr3_length: 13; v_call: TRBV11-2; j_call: TRBJ2-1; clone_size: few; cdr3_aa: CASSLVSGTPQFF; cdr3_nt: TGTGCCAGCAGCTTAGTCTCTGGGACACCCCAGTTCTTC
d_call: -; cdr3_length: 14; v_call: TRBV27; j_call: TRBJ1-5; clone_size: few; cdr3_aa: CASSQNQGNQPQHF; cdr3_nt: TGTGCCAGCAGTCAAAATCAGGGAAATCAGCCCCAGCATTTT
d_call: -; cdr3_length: 14; v_call: TRBV7-2; j_call: TRBJ2-7; clone_size: few; cdr3_aa: CASAVQGDSYEQYF; cdr3_nt: TGTGCCAGCGCCGTCCAAGGGGACTCCTACGAGCAGTACTTC